Listed here are 7 T cell receptor beta chains from one sample, sequenced in a study of metastatic and nonmetastatic thyroid tumors (dated by TCRdb to about 2020). Before undergoing thyroid surgery, none of the patients had been given any kind of treatment. The library was built by means of PCR. The instrument was an Illumina HiSeq 4000. TCRdb reprocessing: public reads trimmed at Q25 with fastp, clones called with MiXCR, in-frame beta chains kept. Within this sample are around 20,000 clones, with roughly 14% of them counted one time only. Jointly, the top ten make up approximately 14% of the sample. Sequencing was carried out using tumor tissue. The receptors here all came from a female donor with papillary thyroid cancer or a benign thyroid nodule (not recorded which). Some clones in this sample may be carry-over from other donors' samples.

Written as DNA, the CDR3 is TGCAGTGCTCGGGGGGCGGGCTATGAGCAGACCCAGTACTTC. Residues: CSARGAGYEQTQYF. The V call is TRBV20-1, the J call TRBJ2-5; the D gene is possibly TRBD2 (7 bases). Germline V gives CDR1 DFQATT, CDR2 SNEGSKA (reference sequence). V was pared by 5 bases and J by 6 bases, with 19 bases between. The CDR3 runs to 14 residues.

This clone was seen ten or more times. V is TRBV6-8 and J is TRBJ1-1; D remains unclear. Trimming stripped 7 bases from V and 8 bases from J, with 8 bases between. The CDR3 is 10 residues long. Germline V gene sequence: CDR1 MNHGY, CDR2 SAAAGT. CDR3 coding DNA: TGTGCCAGCAAAATCAAGGAAGCTTTCTTT. The encoded protein is CASKIKEAFF.

This clone has a count of ten or more. The chain employs TRBV5-5 and TRBJ2-3; 7 nucleotides line up with TRBD1. The V and J ends lost 4 bases and 0 bases, in that order; junction bases with no gene match: 8. CDR1 SGHKS and CDR2 YYEKEE come from the germline V gene (reference sequence). This CDR3 has 16 residues. The CDR3 reads CASSTYRGSSTDTQYF. The CDR3 DNA sequence: TGTGCCAGCAGCACCTACAGGGGATCTAGCACAGATACGCAGTATTTT.

This clone was picked up many times. CDR3 sequence (DNA): TGTGCCAGTAGTAAGTTTGGTAGGATAGCCACTGAAGCTTTCTTT. Translated: CASSKFGRIATEAFF. This sequence joins TRBV19 and TRBJ1-1; no clear D gene. Trimming shortened V by 4 bases and J by 4 bases, and 16 bases separated the two germline ends. CDR1 LNHDA and CDR2 SQIVND come from the germline V gene (reference sequence). The CDR3 totals 15 residues.

The chain couples TRBV9 to TRBJ2-2; possible D gene TRBD1, 5 bases. This CDR3 comprises 16 residues. Trimming left V 0 bases short and J 10 bases short, with 19 bases between. Germline CDR1 and CDR2: SGDLS and YYNGEE. The CDR3 region has the DNA TGTGCCAGCAGCGTAGTTGGGCAGGGCGGTGCCGCGGAGCTGTTTTTT. It is translated as CASSVVGQGGAAELFF. The full variable domain, completed using reference TRBV9 and TRBJ2-2, is DSGVTQTPKHLITATGQRVTLRCSPRSGDLSVYWYQQSLDQGLQFLIQYYNGEERAKGNILERFSAQQFPDLHSELNLSSLELGDSALYFCASSVVGQGGAAELFFGEGSRLTVL.

This clone was seen many times. CDR3 sequence (DNA): TGTGCCAGTAGTCCCCGGCCGAGCACCGATGAGCAGTTCTTC. Protein: CASSPRPSTDEQFF. The V and J genes are TRBV19 and TRBJ2-1; D not resolved. V was trimmed by 5 bases and J by 8 bases, leaving 16 bases between them. CDR1 is LNHDA and CDR2 is SQIVND in the germline V gene (reference sequence). CDR3 length: 14 amino acids.

This clone occurred many times. The rearrangement uses TRBV11-2 and TRBJ2-2; no clear D. Germline assignment: CDR1 SGHAT and CDR2 FQNNGV. The CDR3 length is 17 residues. V gave up 3 bases and J gave up 2 bases, with 16 bases separating them. The CDR3 DNA follows: TGTGCCAGCAGCTTTCCCAAAGCGTCCTTTAACACCGGGGAGCTGTTTTTT. This sequence encodes CASSFPKASFNTGELFF.